This T cell receptor beta chain is from a study of CXCR3-negative and CXCR3-positive naive CD8 T cells. The authors prepared UMI-labeled TRB cDNA libraries by 5' RACE. TCRdb re-called the 5' RACE reads, yielding one record per CDR3 amino acid sequence without DNA. This listing includes some 50,000 distinct CDR3 sequences. The germline V gene has CDR1 LNHNV and CDR2 YYDKDF (reference sequence). The CDR3 length is 11 residues. Study-level results: CXCR3-positive naive cells had more hydrophobic TRB CDR3s than CXCR3-negative naive cells. Most assays were run on fresh PBMCs (CXCR3 expression partially decreased after cryopreservation).

Details on this clonotype: Its cognate antigen is unknown.

This clonotype was obtained from a human donor in good health. Some clones in this sample may be carry-over from other donors' samples. Input material: naive CXCR3- CD8+ T cells from blood. The sample's subset: CD45RO-CCR7+CD27+CD95- naive CD8+ T cells lacking CXCR3 (TNR3-). The rearrangement uses TRBV15 and TRBJ2-7; the TRBD2 assignment by TCRdb is unverifiable without DNA. CDR3 sequence: CATSIGGLLYF.